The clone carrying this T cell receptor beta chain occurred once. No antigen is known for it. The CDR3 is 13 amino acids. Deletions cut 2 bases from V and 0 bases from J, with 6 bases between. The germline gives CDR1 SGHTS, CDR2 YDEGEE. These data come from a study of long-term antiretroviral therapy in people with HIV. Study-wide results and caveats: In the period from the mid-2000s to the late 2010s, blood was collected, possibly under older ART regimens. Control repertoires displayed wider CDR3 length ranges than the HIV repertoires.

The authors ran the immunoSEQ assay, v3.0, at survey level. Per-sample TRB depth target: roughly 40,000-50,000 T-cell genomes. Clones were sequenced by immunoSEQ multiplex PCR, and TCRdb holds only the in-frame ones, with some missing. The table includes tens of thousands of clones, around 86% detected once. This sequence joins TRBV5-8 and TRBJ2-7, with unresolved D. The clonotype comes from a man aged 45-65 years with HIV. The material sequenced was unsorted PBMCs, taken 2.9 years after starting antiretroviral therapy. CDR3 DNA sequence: TGTGCCAGCAGCTTACAGCCCTCCTACGAGCAGTACTTC. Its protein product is CASSLQPSYEQYF. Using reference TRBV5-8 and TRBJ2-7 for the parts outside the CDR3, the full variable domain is EAGVTQSPTHLIKTRGQQATLRCSPISGHTSVYWYQQALGLGLQFLLWYDEGEERNRGNFPPRFSGRQFPNYSSELNVNALELEDSALYLCASSLQPSYEQYFGPGTRLTVT.